Sequencing of this T cell receptor (beta chain) was carried out in a study of T cell changes during pregnancy in multiple sclerosis. Clones were sequenced by immunoSEQ multiplex PCR, and TCRdb holds only the in-frame ones, with some missing. The sample carries about 40,000 clones, 92% recorded once. In germline, CDR1 is MRHNA, CDR2 SNTAGT. V dropped 1 base and J dropped 0; count of bases not matched to a gene: 2. CDR3 size: 16 residues. The receptor was derived from a female donor with multiple sclerosis, enrolled in a pregnancy study. The chain has TRBV6-4 and TRBJ2-2; 7 bases align to TRBD2. The sequencing used CD8+ T cells from peripheral blood mononuclear cells, collected in the first trimester of pregnancy. CDR3 sequence reads: CASSDLGGANTGELFF. DNA for the CDR3: TGTGCCAGCAGTGACTTGGGGGGGGCGAACACCGGGGAGCTGTTTTTT.